This T cell receptor beta chain was captured in a study of blood T cell repertoires in COVID-19. Turning to the study itself: The study drew acute and convalescent COVID-19 samples from the United States, Italy and Spain.

The J segment lost 4 bases and the V segment lost 2 bases, leaving 4 bases of the junction unmatched. The CDR3 spans 16 residues. The V gene's germline CDR1 is SGDLS and CDR2 YYNGEE. In the original analysis: Reference gene primers were amplified, and this amplification served to estimate nucleated cell counts. Generated by immunoSEQ multiplex PCR, the TCRdb table keeps only in-frame clones and is missing some. That table supplies the V and J calls and clone size; D and trimming were determined from the DNA. Of more than 30,000 clones in the sample, around 90% were seen once. Sequences were obtained from peripheral blood. The source is a man aged 60 to 69 with active COVID-19. The chain is built from TRBV9 and TRBJ2-3, with 13 positions matching TRBD2. The CDR3 nucleotides are TGTGCCAGCAGCGTTACTAGCGGGGGGGCCGCAGATACGCAGTATTTT. Translated: CASSVTSGGAADTQYF.